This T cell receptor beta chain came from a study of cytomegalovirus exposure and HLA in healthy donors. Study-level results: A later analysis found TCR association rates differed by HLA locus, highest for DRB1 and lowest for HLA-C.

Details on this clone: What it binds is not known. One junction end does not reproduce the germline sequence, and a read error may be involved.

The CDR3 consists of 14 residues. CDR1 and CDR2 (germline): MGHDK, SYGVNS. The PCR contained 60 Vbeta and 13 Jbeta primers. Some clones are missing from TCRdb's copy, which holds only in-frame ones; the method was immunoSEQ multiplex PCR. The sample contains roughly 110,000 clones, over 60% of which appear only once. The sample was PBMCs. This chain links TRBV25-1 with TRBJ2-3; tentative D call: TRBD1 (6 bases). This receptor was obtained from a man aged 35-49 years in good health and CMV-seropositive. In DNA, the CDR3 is TGTGCCAGCAACGAGGGGGATCACACAGGTACGCAGTATTTT. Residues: CASNEGDHTGTQYF.